The sequence of this T cell receptor beta chain was determined in a study of blood T cells in healthy people across ages. Study background: There was about one barcoded beta molecule captured by template switching per two T cells. Overall study findings and caveats: Roughly linear declines in TCR beta diversity per million T cells occurred with age.

Primed by a sample-barcoded 5' primer and a J-beta primer mix, a second PCR proceeded for about 7 to 11 cycles. MiXCR was run by TCRdb on the 5' RACE reads, yielding one entry per CDR3 protein. The sample consists of 1.5 million to 2 million distinct CDR3 sequences, around half of them appearing once. On this clonotype: Its antigen is currently unknown.

After removal of 5 bases from V and 4 bases from J, the junction contained 13 bases not matched to a gene. The CDR3 totals 16 residues. Germline CDR1 MDHEN, CDR2 SYDVKM. This receptor was taken from a woman aged 40 to 50 in good health. This sequence joins TRBV28 and TRBJ2-7; 8 bases map to TRBD1. Sequencing input: blood. CDR3 nucleotides: TGTGCCAGCAGTAACTCCGGGACAGGCAAGGATTACGAGCAGTACTTC. Translated: CASSNSGTGKDYEQYF.